This entry lists 14 T cell receptor beta chains sequenced from one sample in a study of early T cells in non-severe SARS-CoV-2 infection. TCRdb reprocessed the 5' RACE reads with MiXCR, giving one entry per CDR3 protein. The sample includes 35,000 to 55,000 distinct CDR3 sequences, about 23% seen only once; the top ten take approximately 4.4%. This material consisted of whole blood, taken at baseline. Source of these receptors: an adult who was a healthcare worker with PCR-confirmed SARS-CoV-2 infection or an uninfected control (not recorded which).

This clonotype has just a few counts. CDR3 in DNA: TGTGCCAGCAGAGGAAGACTAGTGAAAAATGAGCAGTTCTTC. As protein: CASRGRLVKNEQFF. The chain recombines TRBV7-9 with TRBJ2-1; weak D call: TRBD2 (6 bases). The CDR3 length is 14 residues. CDR1 and CDR2 (germline): SEHNR, FQNEAQ (reference sequence). V was shortened by 6 bases and J by 7 bases, with 16 bases between the two germline ends.

This chain uses TRBV18 with TRBJ1-4, with D maybe TRBD1 (6 bases). This CDR3 comprises 15 residues. With 0 bases removed from V and 5 bases from J, the gap between germline ends came to 10 bases. The germline gives CDR1 KGHSH, CDR2 LQKENI. The CDR3 coding sequence is TGTGCCAGCTCACCACCGACGGGACACAATGAAAAACTGTTTTTT. Its translation: CASSPPTGHNEKLFF. The full variable domain, rest sourced from reference TRBV18 and TRBJ1-4, is NAGVMQNPRHLVRRRGQEARLRCSPMKGHSHVYWYRQLPEEGLKFMVYLQKENIIDESGMPKERFSAEFPKEGPSILRIQQVVRGDSAAYFCASSPPTGHNEKLFFGSGTQLSVL.

This chain links TRBV11-3 with TRBJ2-4; 9 nucleotides align to TRBD2. Germline-derived CDR1 and CDR2 are SGHNT and YENEEA. The V and J ends lost 4 bases and 6 bases, in that order; junction bases with no gene match: 4. The CDR3 has 14 amino acids. As DNA, the CDR3 is TGTGCCAGCAGCTATACGACTAGCGGAAACATTCAGTACTTC. This gives the protein CASSYTTSGNIQYF.

The chain carries TRBV7-6 and TRBJ2-1, with D tentatively TRBD2 (5 bases). The CDR3 contains 15 residues. Trimming shortened V by 5 bases and J by 2 bases, and 13 bases separated the two germline ends. In germline, CDR1 is SGHVS, CDR2 FNYEAQ. Here the CDR3 reads CASSLGLDAYNEQFF. The CDR3 region has the DNA TGTGCCAGCAGCCTCGGACTTGATGCCTACAATGAGCAGTTCTTC.

The chain combines TRBV6-1 with TRBJ2-7; D possibly corresponds to TRBD2 (6 bases). CDR1 is MNHNS and CDR2 is SASEGT in the germline V gene. V lost 11 bases and J 7 bases, leaving 18 bases between the germline ends. The CDR3 extends over 12 amino acids. The CDR3 region is CAGGTVYGEQYF. The DNA of the CDR3 is TGTGCCGGAGGGACGGTGTACGGGGAGCAGTACTTC.

J is TRBJ2-7 and V is TRBV5-1; maybe TRBD1 (6 bases). Per the germline V gene, CDR1 is SGHRS and CDR2 is YFSETQ. Trimming removed 4 bases from V and 7 bases from J, with 12 bases in between. CDR3 length: 12 amino acids. As DNA, the CDR3 is TGCGCCAGCAGCCCGACAGGTAATGAGCAGTACTTC. Encoded protein: CASSPTGNEQYF.

The V and J genes are TRBV20-1 and TRBJ2-1; 12 positions agree with TRBD2. The CDR3 loop spans 14 amino acids. CDR1 and CDR2 (germline): DFQATT, SNEGSKA (reference sequence). J was trimmed by 4 bases and V by 2 bases; bases with no gene match: 0. The chain's CDR3 is CSARLAGGYNEQFF. The CDR3 nucleotides read TGCAGTGCTAGACTAGCGGGGGGGTACAATGAGCAGTTCTTC.

In this sample, this clonotype turned up many times. V gene TRBV6-1 combines with J gene TRBJ1-5; D is perhaps TRBD1 (6 bases). The germline gives CDR1 MNHNS, CDR2 SASEGT. V lost 3 bases to trimming and J lost 5 bases, with 11 bases between them. The CDR3 totals 14 residues. The CDR3 DNA follows: TGTGCCAGCAGTGATAGGGGGTCGGATCAGCCCCAGCATTTT. This sequence encodes CASSDRGSDQPQHF.

A few counts support this clonotype. The J gene is TRBJ1-1, the V gene TRBV4-3, with 7 bases lining up with TRBD1. Germline values: CDR1 LGHNA, CDR2 YSLEER. The CDR3 covers 17 residues. V lost 0 bases to trimming and J lost 0 bases; unmatched junction nucleotides: 7. The CDR3 sequence is CASSQEAPGGLNTEAFF. In nucleotides, the CDR3 is TGCGCCAGCAGCCAAGAGGCGCCAGGGGGGTTGAACACTGAAGCTTTCTTT.

The CDR3 loop reads CASSSGPGQLSYEQYF. The CDR3 DNA sequence: TGTGCCAGCAGTTCGGGACCGGGGCAGCTTTCCTACGAGCAGTACTTC. The gene calls are TRBV7-9 and TRBJ2-7, with D perhaps given as TRBD1 or TRBD2 (5 bases each). The V end was cut by 6 bases, the J end by 1 base, with 19 bases between. The germline V gene has CDR1 SEHNR and CDR2 FQNEAQ (reference sequence). The CDR3 totals 16 residues.

The table lists this clonotype with many counts. The rearrangement joins TRBV6-6 to TRBJ1-2; D is ambiguous. The CDR3 extends over 12 amino acids. The V end was cut by 2 bases, the J end by 5 bases, with 6 bases between. CDR1 MNHNY and CDR2 SVGAGI come from the germline V gene (reference sequence). The CDR3 region has the DNA TGTGCCAGCAGTTACAACAGATATGGCTACACCTTC. Its protein product is CASSYNRYGYTF.

This clonotype appeared many times. The chain uses TRBV7-6 and TRBJ1-1; no clear D gene. The CDR3 is 12 amino acids. Trimming stripped 5 bases from V and 3 bases from J, with 7 bases between. Germline assignment: CDR1 SGHVS and CDR2 FNYEAQ. The CDR3 DNA follows: TGTGCCAGCAGCCCCCCGGACACTGAAGCTTTCTTT. It specifies CASSPPDTEAFF. Complete variable domain (other parts from reference TRBV7-6 and TRBJ1-1): GAGVSQSPRYKVTKRGQDVALRCDPISGHVSLYWYRQALGQGPEFLTYFNYEAQQDKSGLPNDRFSAERPEGSISTLTIQRTEQRDSAMYRCASSPPDTEAFFGQGTRLTVV.

This clonotype has a handful of counts. At one end the junction does not follow the germline gene, possibly because of a read error. The V gene is TRBV5-1, the J gene TRBJ2-5, with D hard to call. The CDR3 has 13 residues. Germline V CDR1 and CDR2: SGHRS, YFSETQ. CDR3 loop: CASSLVYEDTQYF. CDR3 nucleotide sequence: TGCGCCAGCAGCTTGGTCTACGAAGATACCCAGTACTTC.

The chain couples TRBV12-5 to TRBJ1-4; 9 bases are shared with TRBD1. CDR3 length: 16 residues. The V and J ends lost 3 bases and 5 bases, in that order; junction bases with no gene match: 7. CDR1 and CDR2 (germline): LGHNT, FRNRAP. CDR3 sequence: CASGFAWTGENEKLFF. In nucleotides, the CDR3 is TGTGCTAGTGGTTTTGCTTGGACAGGGGAAAATGAAAAACTGTTTTTT.